This passage covers 7 T cell receptor beta chains from one sample sequenced in a study of blood T cell repertoires in COVID-19. TCRdb keeps only in-frame clones here, not all; method: immunoSEQ multiplex PCR. The sample consists of roughly 190,000 clones, 84% of them appearing once. Sequenced input: PBMCs or T cells enriched from blood (not recorded which). These receptors were taken from a woman aged 25 to 39 who had been exposed to COVID-19.

J is TRBJ1-2 and V is TRBV9; 7 bases align to TRBD1. The CDR3 has 16 amino acids. Germline assignment: CDR1 SGDLS and CDR2 YYNGEE. The trim removed 4 bases at V and 6 bases at J, leaving 15 bases unmatched. The CDR3 DNA sequence: TGTGCCAGCAGCCCGGATGCCGGGACAGCTTCCGATGGCTACACCTTC. Translated, it gives CASSPDAGTASDGYTF.

V and J are TRBV3-1 (or the pseudogene TRBV3-2) and TRBJ2-1; weak D call: TRBD2 (6 bases). Germline V gene data show CDR1 as LGHDT and CDR2 as YNNKEL (reference sequence). The CDR3 is 12 amino acids. With 4 bases removed from V and 9 bases from J, the gap between germline ends came to 10 bases. In nucleotides, the CDR3 is TGTGCCAGCAGCCGTGGGGGAGGTGAGCAGTTCTTC. Translated, it gives CASSRGGGEQFF.

This clone showed up just a few times. The CDR3 nucleotides are TGTGCCAGCAGCTCATCGGGACAGGGGCCCAGGGACATTCAGTACTTC. It yields the protein CASSSSGQGPRDIQYF. The J gene is TRBJ2-4, the V gene TRBV7-6, with 10 positions matching TRBD1. CDR1 is SGHVS and CDR2 is FNYEAQ in the germline V gene. V was clipped by 4 bases and J by 8 bases; unmatched bases: 11. The CDR3 covers 16 residues.

The chain employs TRBV5-1 and TRBJ1-6, with 8 bases aligning to TRBD1. V was pared by 3 bases and J by 0 bases, with 5 bases of the junction left unmatched. This CDR3 region has 17 residues. Per the germline V gene, CDR1 is SGHRS and CDR2 is YFSETQ. The chain's CDR3 is CASSSRTGSSYNSPLHF. DNA for the CDR3: TGCGCCAGCAGCTCCCGGACAGGGAGCTCCTATAATTCACCCCTCCACTTT.

The gene calls are TRBV7-2 and TRBJ1-6, with 7 bases that match TRBD1. V lost 5 bases and J lost 4; bases outside the gene matches: 8. This CDR3 is built from 16 residues. The germline CDR1 and CDR2 sequences are SGHTA and FQGNSA. CDR3 DNA sequence: TGTGCCAGCAGCCCCCAGGGGGGTATGTATAATTCACCCCTCCACTTT. This encodes CASSPQGGMYNSPLHF. Full variable domain (remainder filled in from reference TRBV7-2 and TRBJ1-6): GAGVSQSPSNKVTEKGKDVELRCDPISGHTALYWYRQSLGQGLEFLIYFQGNSAPDKSGLPSDRFSAERTGGSVSTLTIQRTQQEDSAVYLCASSPQGGMYNSPLHFGNGTRLTVT.

The rearrangement uses TRBV7-9 and TRBJ2-5; TRBD2 matches at 12 bases. The CDR3 sequence is 18 residues long. CDR1 and CDR2 (germline): SEHNR, FQNEAQ (reference sequence). Trimming took 8 bases from V and 2 from J; bases not matched to a gene: 15. CDR3 bases: TGTGCCAGCGAGGCCATCTACGGACTAGCGGGGAAACAAGAGACCCAGTACTTC. Encoded protein: CASEAIYGLAGKQETQYF.

V gene TRBV6-4 combines with J gene TRBJ2-1; 14 bases line up with TRBD2. The CDR3 has 16 residues. V gave up 6 bases and J gave up 6 bases; unmatched junction bases: 7. Germline V CDR1 and CDR2: MRHNA, SNTAGT. CDR3 coding DNA: TGTGCCAGCAGCGACGGACTAGCGGGGGGTCTCAATGAGCAGTTCTTC. Translation gives CASSDGLAGGLNEQFF.